Listed below are T cell receptor beta chains from one sample, sequenced in a study of T cell changes during pregnancy in multiple sclerosis. Clones were sequenced by immunoSEQ multiplex PCR, and TCRdb holds only the in-frame ones, with some missing. The sample includes about 100,000 clones, more than 80% seen only once; the top ten take around 1.2%. Sequenced material: peripheral blood, taken in the second trimester of pregnancy. Every receptor here comes from a female donor with multiple sclerosis, enrolled in a pregnancy study. CDR3s include the opening cysteine and the closing phenylalanine or tryptophan. Fields, in order: V gene, clone size, J gene, D gene, CDR3 protein, CDR3 DNA. The D gene is left open where the match is weak. The size field is filled for only some rows; it gives once, few, many or a size class.

V gene: TRBV28; clone size: NA; J gene: TRBJ2-1; D gene: TRBD2; CDR3 protein: CASSLDLAGVRDEQFF; CDR3 DNA: TGTGCCAGCAGTCTGGATCTAGCGGGAGTGAGAGATGAGCAGTTCTTC
V gene: TRBV27; clone size: NA; J gene: TRBJ2-1; D gene: NA; CDR3 protein: CASSLIRSSYNEQFF; CDR3 DNA: TGTGCCAGCAGTTTAATCAGAAGCTCCTACAATGAGCAGTTCTTC
V gene: TRBV10-1; clone size: NA; J gene: TRBJ1-1; D gene: NA; CDR3 protein: CASSIGSGGTEAFF; CDR3 DNA: TGCGCCAGCAGCATAGGGAGCGGAGGCACTGAAGCTTTCTTT
V gene: TRBV2; clone size: NA; J gene: TRBJ2-5; D gene: NA; CDR3 protein: CASRPGGAQETQYF; CDR3 DNA: TGTGCCAGCAGGCCCGGAGGAGCCCAAGAGACCCAGTACTTC
V gene: TRBV11-1; clone size: NA; J gene: TRBJ2-1; D gene: TRBD2; CDR3 protein: CASRLAGGPHEQFF; CDR3 DNA: TGTGCCAGCAGGCTAGCGGGGGGGCCCCATGAGCAGTTCTTC
V gene: TRBV30; clone size: NA; J gene: TRBJ1-1; D gene: TRBD1; CDR3 protein: CAWSVSAGGVDTEAFF; CDR3 DNA: TGTGCCTGGAGCGTTTCAGCAGGGGGCGTTGACACTGAAGCTTTCTTT
V gene: TRBV10-3; clone size: NA; J gene: TRBJ2-5; D gene: NA; CDR3 protein: CAIKAEGGPQETQYF; CDR3 DNA: TGTGCCATCAAGGCGGAGGGGGGGCCCCAAGAGACCCAGTACTTC
V gene: TRBV9; clone size: NA; J gene: TRBJ2-1; D gene: NA; CDR3 protein: CASSVGGVNEQFF; CDR3 DNA: TGTGCCAGCAGCGTAGGAGGAGTGAATGAGCAGTTCTTC
V gene: TRBV29-1; clone size: NA; J gene: TRBJ2-1; D gene: NA; CDR3 protein: CSVVRWVAPDNEQFF; CDR3 DNA: TGCAGCGTTGTCCGGTGGGTAGCCCCAGACAATGAGCAGTTCTTC
V gene: TRBV19; clone size: NA; J gene: TRBJ1-5; D gene: NA; CDR3 protein: CASSIVGGISNQPQHF; CDR3 DNA: TGTGCCAGTAGTATAGTAGGAGGTATTAGCAATCAGCCCCAGCATTTT
V gene: TRBV6-1; clone size: NA; J gene: TRBJ1-2; D gene: NA; CDR3 protein: CASSDQTVTITYGYTF; CDR3 DNA: TGTGCCAGCAGTGATCAGACAGTCACTATCACCTATGGCTACACCTTC
V gene: TRBV11-2; clone size: NA; J gene: TRBJ2-5; D gene: TRBD1; CDR3 protein: CASSHELVDRAQETQYF; CDR3 DNA: TGTGCCAGCAGCCATGAACTTGTTGACAGGGCCCAAGAGACCCAGTACTTC
V gene: TRBV7-2; clone size: NA; J gene: TRBJ2-5; D gene: TRBD2; CDR3 protein: CASSPGLATETQYF; CDR3 DNA: TGTGCCAGCAGCCCGGGACTAGCGACGGAGACCCAGTACTTC
V gene: TRBV15; clone size: NA; J gene: TRBJ2-3; D gene: NA; CDR3 protein: CATSRDSPAQYF; CDR3 DNA: TGTGCCACCAGCAGAGACAGTCCAGCGCAGTATTTT
V gene: TRBV7-2; clone size: NA; J gene: TRBJ2-7; D gene: NA; CDR3 protein: CASSAPSSYEQYF; CDR3 DNA: TGTGCCAGCAGCGCACCTAGCTCCTACGAGCAGTACTTC
V gene: TRBV15; clone size: NA; J gene: TRBJ1-2; D gene: NA; CDR3 protein: CATSANVGQNYGYTF; CDR3 DNA: TGTGCCACCAGCGCCAACGTCGGACAGAACTATGGCTACACCTTC
V gene: TRBV5-1; clone size: once; J gene: TRBJ2-1; D gene: TRBD2; CDR3 protein: CASSYGLAGTSYNEQFF; CDR3 DNA: TGCGCCAGCAGCTACGGACTAGCGGGCACCTCCTACAATGAGCAGTTCTTC
V gene: TRBV6-5; clone size: NA; J gene: TRBJ1-1; D gene: NA; CDR3 protein: CASSYSGPRAAEAFF; CDR3 DNA: TGTGCCAGCAGTTACTCGGGCCCCAGGGCGGCTGAAGCTTTCTTT
V gene: TRBV2; clone size: NA; J gene: TRBJ1-6; D gene: TRBD1; CDR3 protein: CASSPGTGAYNSPLHF; CDR3 DNA: TGTGCCAGCAGTCCGGGGACAGGGGCCTATAATTCACCCCTCCACTTT
V gene: TRBV6-1; clone size: NA; J gene: TRBJ1-2; D gene: NA; CDR3 protein: CASSSPGNYGYTF; CDR3 DNA: TGTGCCAGCAGTTCCCCGGGAAACTATGGCTACACCTTC
V gene: TRBV30; clone size: NA; J gene: TRBJ2-1; D gene: NA; CDR3 protein: CAWSVQVLGNEQFF; CDR3 DNA: TGTGCCTGGAGTGTACAGGTCCTAGGGAATGAGCAGTTCTTC
V gene: TRBV9; clone size: NA; J gene: TRBJ2-1; D gene: NA; CDR3 protein: CASSVEGRLGFDEQFF; CDR3 DNA: TGTGCCAGCAGCGTAGAAGGGAGGCTAGGTTTCGATGAGCAGTTCTTC
V gene: TRBV21-1; clone size: NA; J gene: TRBJ2-7; D gene: NA; CDR3 protein: CASTATSDSSYEQYF; CDR3 DNA: TGTGCCAGCACCGCGACTAGCGATAGCTCCTACGAGCAGTACTTC
V gene: TRBV7-2; clone size: NA; J gene: TRBJ2-3; D gene: NA; CDR3 protein: CASSLTASTDTQYF; CDR3 DNA: TGTGCCAGCAGCTTGACTGCTAGCACAGATACGCAGTATTTT
V gene: TRBV9; clone size: NA; J gene: TRBJ1-1; D gene: NA; CDR3 protein: CASSPSTEAFF; CDR3 DNA: TGTGCCAGCAGCCCCTCCACTGAAGCTTTCTTT
V gene: TRBV19; clone size: NA; J gene: TRBJ2-1; D gene: NA; CDR3 protein: CASSTLQAGHNYNEQFF; CDR3 DNA: TGTGCCAGTAGTACCCTCCAAGCGGGACACAACTACAATGAGCAGTTCTTC
V gene: TRBV28; clone size: NA; J gene: TRBJ2-1; D gene: NA; CDR3 protein: CASSPPWSSSYNEQFF; CDR3 DNA: TGTGCCAGCAGTCCCCCGTGGTCGAGCTCCTACAATGAGCAGTTCTTC
V gene: TRBV19; clone size: once; J gene: TRBJ2-7; D gene: TRBD1; CDR3 protein: CASRGTGYEQYF; CDR3 DNA: TGTGCCAGTAGGGGGACAGGCTACGAGCAGTACTTC
V gene: TRBV7-9; clone size: NA; J gene: TRBJ1-2; D gene: TRBD1; CDR3 protein: CASSSRDRGKDYGYTF; CDR3 DNA: TGTGCCAGCAGCTCCCGGGACAGGGGTAAAGACTATGGCTACACCTTC
V gene: TRBV30; clone size: NA; J gene: TRBJ1-1; D gene: NA; CDR3 protein: CAWSAKRTVGTEAFF; CDR3 DNA: TGTGCCTGGAGTGCGAAAAGGACAGTTGGCACTGAAGCTTTCTTT
V gene: TRBV7-6; clone size: NA; J gene: TRBJ2-1; D gene: NA; CDR3 protein: CASSLGTSSYNEQFF; CDR3 DNA: TGTGCCAGCAGCTTAGGGACTTCCTCCTACAATGAGCAGTTCTTC
V gene: TRBV7-2; clone size: NA; J gene: TRBJ2-3; D gene: TRBD1; CDR3 protein: CASSSQPTGRNTQYF; CDR3 DNA: TGTGCCAGCAGCTCGCAGCCGACAGGGCGGAATACGCAGTATTTT
V gene: TRBV5-4; clone size: NA; J gene: TRBJ1-1; D gene: TRBD1; CDR3 protein: CASSPIQGALNTEAFF; CDR3 DNA: TGTGCCAGCAGCCCAATACAGGGGGCTCTGAACACTGAAGCTTTCTTT
V gene: TRBV18; clone size: NA; J gene: TRBJ2-5; D gene: NA; CDR3 protein: CASSPSGETQYF; CDR3 DNA: TGTGCCAGCTCACCTTCGGGAGAGACCCAGTACTTC
V gene: TRBV18; clone size: NA; J gene: TRBJ2-7; D gene: NA; CDR3 protein: CASSLKTGSSYEQYF; CDR3 DNA: TGTGCCAGCTCACTCAAGACAGGAAGCTCCTACGAGCAGTACTTC
V gene: TRBV2; clone size: few; J gene: TRBJ1-5; D gene: NA; CDR3 protein: CASRGQFNQPQHF; CDR3 DNA: TGTGCCAGCAGGGGGCAGTTCAATCAGCCCCAGCATTTT
V gene: TRBV6-1; clone size: NA; J gene: TRBJ1-1; D gene: NA; CDR3 protein: CASSEEAGVTEAFF; CDR3 DNA: TGTGCCAGCAGTGAGGAGGCAGGGGTCACTGAAGCTTTCTTT
V gene: TRBV25-1; clone size: NA; J gene: TRBJ2-4; D gene: NA; CDR3 protein: CASSDGGTVAKNIQYF; CDR3 DNA: TGTGCCAGCAGTGATGGAGGAACAGTAGCCAAAAACATTCAGTACTTC
V gene: TRBV30; clone size: NA; J gene: TRBJ2-7; D gene: TRBD2; CDR3 protein: CAGKPSGEPYEQYF; CDR3 DNA: TGTGCCGGAAAACCTAGCGGGGAGCCCTACGAGCAGTACTTC
V gene: TRBV5-1; clone size: NA; J gene: TRBJ1-2; D gene: NA; CDR3 protein: CASSLGGGYGYTF; CDR3 DNA: TGCGCCAGCAGCTTGGGAGGGGGCTATGGCTACACCTTC
V gene: TRBV6-6; clone size: NA; J gene: TRBJ2-3; D gene: NA; CDR3 protein: CASSYGGGGRTDTQYF; CDR3 DNA: TGTGCCAGCAGTTACGGAGGGGGGGGGAGGACAGATACGCAGTATTTT
V gene: TRBV21-1; clone size: NA; J gene: TRBJ2-1; D gene: NA; CDR3 protein: CASSKDQEGYNEQFF; CDR3 DNA: TGTGCCAGCAGCAAAGATCAAGAGGGTTACAATGAGCAGTTCTTC
V gene: TRBV5-1; clone size: NA; J gene: TRBJ1-2; D gene: NA; CDR3 protein: CASRPTQGTNYGYTF; CDR3 DNA: TGCGCCAGCCGCCCAACCCAGGGTACTAACTATGGCTACACCTTC
V gene: TRBV10-3; clone size: NA; J gene: TRBJ2-3; D gene: TRBD2; CDR3 protein: CAILQKGTSADTQYF; CDR3 DNA: TGTGCCATCTTGCAAAAGGGGACTAGCGCGGATACGCAGTATTTT
V gene: TRBV7-8; clone size: few; J gene: TRBJ1-1; D gene: NA; CDR3 protein: CASSLAGRKLTEAFF; CDR3 DNA: TGTGCCAGCAGCTTAGCGGGCAGAAAACTCACTGAAGCTTTCTTT
V gene: TRBV28; clone size: NA; J gene: TRBJ2-3; D gene: NA; CDR3 protein: CASSFGGAADTQYF; CDR3 DNA: TGTGCCAGCAGTTTTGGTGGTGCAGCAGATACGCAGTATTTT
V gene: TRBV19; clone size: NA; J gene: TRBJ2-1; D gene: TRBD2; CDR3 protein: CASSLRGLVGNEQFF; CDR3 DNA: TGTGCCAGTAGCCTCAGGGGACTAGTGGGCAATGAGCAGTTCTTC
V gene: TRBV27; clone size: NA; J gene: TRBJ2-3; D gene: NA; CDR3 protein: CASSLGQRRTQYF; CDR3 DNA: TGTGCCAGCAGTTTAGGCCAGCGTCGCACGCAGTATTTT
V gene: TRBV15; clone size: NA; J gene: TRBJ2-7; D gene: NA; CDR3 protein: CATSRDQGGYEQYF; CDR3 DNA: TGTGCCACCAGCAGAGATCAAGGAGGCTACGAGCAGTACTTC
V gene: TRBV5-6; clone size: NA; J gene: TRBJ2-5; D gene: TRBD2; CDR3 protein: CASSSPVAGARETQYF; CDR3 DNA: TGTGCCAGCAGCTCGCCCGTAGCGGGAGCCCGGGAGACCCAGTACTTC
V gene: TRBV9; clone size: NA; J gene: TRBJ2-2; D gene: TRBD2; CDR3 protein: CASSVAPPSLAGGPTGELFF; CDR3 DNA: TGTGCCAGCAGCGTAGCCCCTCCCTCGCTAGCGGGGGGGCCCACCGGGGAGCTGTTTTTT
V gene: TRBV12-2; clone size: NA; J gene: TRBJ1-1; D gene: NA; CDR3 protein: CASRLPRSHSSYEAFF; CDR3 DNA: TGTGCAAGTCGCTTACCGCGTAGTCACAGTTCCTATGAAGCTTTCTTT
V gene: TRBV7-8; clone size: NA; J gene: TRBJ2-2; D gene: TRBD2; CDR3 protein: CASSLLAGETGELFF; CDR3 DNA: TGTGCCAGCAGCTTGCTAGCGGGGGAAACCGGGGAGCTGTTTTTT
V gene: TRBV19; clone size: once; J gene: TRBJ1-2; D gene: TRBD1; CDR3 protein: CATNRDSYGYTF; CDR3 DNA: TGTGCCACTAACCGGGACAGTTATGGCTACACCTTC
V gene: TRBV11-2; clone size: NA; J gene: TRBJ2-5; D gene: NA; CDR3 protein: CASSLGWPGRLETQYF; CDR3 DNA: TGTGCCAGCAGCTTAGGTTGGCCAGGGAGGTTGGAGACCCAGTACTTC
V gene: TRBV9; clone size: NA; J gene: TRBJ1-3; D gene: NA; CDR3 protein: CASSAGVNSGNTIYF; CDR3 DNA: TGTGCCAGCAGCGCAGGGGTTAACTCTGGAAACACCATATATTTT
V gene: TRBV19; clone size: once; J gene: TRBJ2-5; D gene: TRBD1; CDR3 protein: CASSTWTGEETQYF; CDR3 DNA: TGTGCCAGTAGTACCTGGACAGGGGAAGAGACCCAGTACTTC
V gene: TRBV5-1; clone size: NA; J gene: TRBJ2-1; D gene: TRBD2; CDR3 protein: CASSYRPSGGDNEQFF; CDR3 DNA: TGCGCCAGCAGCTACCGACCTAGCGGGGGAGACAATGAGCAGTTCTTC
V gene: TRBV18; clone size: NA; J gene: TRBJ2-7; D gene: NA; CDR3 protein: CASSLLLAVQAYEQYF; CDR3 DNA: TGTGCCAGCTCACTCCTCTTAGCGGTCCAGGCCTACGAGCAGTACTTC
V gene: TRBV27; clone size: NA; J gene: TRBJ2-7; D gene: TRBD2; CDR3 protein: CAIRGAGGGEQYF; CDR3 DNA: TGTGCCATCCGGGGGGCGGGAGGGGGCGAGCAGTACTTC